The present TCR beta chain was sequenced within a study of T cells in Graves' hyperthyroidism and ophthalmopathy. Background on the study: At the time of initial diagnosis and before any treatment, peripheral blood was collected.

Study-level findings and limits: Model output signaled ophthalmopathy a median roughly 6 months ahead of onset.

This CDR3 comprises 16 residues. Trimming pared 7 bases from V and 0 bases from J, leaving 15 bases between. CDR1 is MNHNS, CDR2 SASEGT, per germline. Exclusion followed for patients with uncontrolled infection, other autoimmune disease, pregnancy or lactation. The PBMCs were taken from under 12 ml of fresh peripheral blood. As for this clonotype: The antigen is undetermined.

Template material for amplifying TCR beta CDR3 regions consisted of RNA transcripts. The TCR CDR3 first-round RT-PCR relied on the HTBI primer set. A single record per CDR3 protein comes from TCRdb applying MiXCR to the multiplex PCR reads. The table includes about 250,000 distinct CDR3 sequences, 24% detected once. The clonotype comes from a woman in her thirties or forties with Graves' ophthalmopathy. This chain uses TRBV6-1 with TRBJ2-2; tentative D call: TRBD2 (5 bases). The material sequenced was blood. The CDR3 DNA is TGTGCCAGCACAAAGGCGGGCCCCTCGAACACCGGGGAGCTGTTTTTT. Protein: CASTKAGPSNTGELFF.